The subject of this entry is one TCR beta chain. The antigen is undetermined. CDR1 is SGHKS and CDR2 is YYEKEE in the germline V gene (reference sequence). The CDR3 has 17 amino acids. The V end was cut by 4 bases, the J end by 4 bases, with 20 bases between. The data were taken from a study of shared clonotypes between healthy human individuals. Study summary: Each donor had three CD4 naive, three CD4 memory, two CD8 naive and one CD8 memory plate. Study findings and constraints: Generation probabilities were higher for clonotypes shared across all four sorted-subset donors than for unshared ones.

Several immunoSEQ plates received, in even portions, the genomic DNA of each subset. The DNA input per sorted-subset replicate PCR was about 220 ng, corresponding to tens of thousands of T cell genomes. Sequenced by immunoSEQ multiplex PCR; TCRdb stores in-frame clones only, minus some. This table has 1.6 million or so clones, 98% to 99% appearing once. Input material: naive CD4+ T cells sorted from blood. The subset was: CD45RA+ positively selected. The receptor was derived from a man aged 25 to 40 in good health. This chain uses TRBV5-5 with TRBJ2-2; D might be TRBD1 (6 bases). In DNA, the CDR3 is TGTGCCAGCAGCCGCGTCCCCACAGGGACGGGCACCGGGGAGCTGTTTTTT. This sequence encodes CASSRVPTGTGTGELFF.